A selection of T cell receptor beta chains follows, all from one sample in a study of metastatic and nonmetastatic thyroid tumors. TCRdb re-called clones via MiXCR from the PCR reads. The sample carries about 13,000 clones, 24% recorded once. Sequenced: blood. The receptors were gathered from a male donor with papillary thyroid cancer or a benign thyroid nodule (not recorded which). Some clones in this sample may be carry-over from other donors' samples. Both conserved end residues are part of each CDR3. Fields, in order: clone size, V gene, D gene, J gene, CDR3 DNA, CDR3 protein. The D gene is left open where the match is weak. The size entry is marked missing in some rows and otherwise reads once, few, many or a size class.

NA	TRBV28	NA	TRBJ1-5	TGTGCCAGCAGTTTAGGGGCAGGGGCCACGCCCCAGCATTTT	CASSLGAGATPQHF
NA	TRBV15	NA	TRBJ1-1	TGTGCCACCAGCAGAGACATGAGGGACACTGAAGCTTTCTTT	CATSRDMRDTEAFF
many	TRBV28	NA	TRBJ2-1	TGTGCCAGCAGTTTAGAGGAGGGGTTGGGATACAATGAGCAGTTCTTC	CASSLEEGLGYNEQFF
few	TRBV6-1	NA	TRBJ1-1	TGTGCCAGCAGTCCCTCAAAGAACACTGAAGCTTTCTTT	CASSPSKNTEAFF
few	TRBV30	NA	TRBJ1-6	TGTGCCTGGATGGGTCCCGGTGGTTCACCCCTCCACTTT	CAWMGPGGSPLHF
NA	TRBV9	NA	TRBJ2-7	TGTGCCAGCAGCGGGTCTTACGCGGGCTCCTACGAGCAGTACTTC	CASSGSYAGSYEQYF
NA	TRBV5-1	NA	TRBJ2-1	TGCGCCAGCAGCCGAGGGGGGACCGTCAATGAGCAGTTCTTC	CASSRGGTVNEQFF
NA	TRBV12-3/TRBV12-4	NA	TRBJ2-2	TGTGCCAGCAGCCCCCAACGGTTGACCGGGGAGCTGTTTTTT	CASSPQRLTGELFF
few	TRBV12-3/TRBV12-4	TRBD1	TRBJ2-7	TGTGCCAGCAGTCTATCCGGGACAGATAACGAGCAGTACTTC	CASSLSGTDNEQYF
few	TRBV15	NA	TRBJ2-7	TGTGCCACCAGCAGGGAAAGCGCGGGCACCTACGAGCAGTACTTC	CATSRESAGTYEQYF
NA	TRBV20-1	TRBD2	TRBJ2-1	TGCAGTGAGGGGACTAGCGGAGACAATGAGCAGTTCTTC	CSEGTSGDNEQFF
NA	TRBV6-1	NA	TRBJ2-1	TGTGCCAGCAGTCGAACCTCGGGCAATGAGCAGTTCTTC	CASSRTSGNEQFF
few	TRBV5-8	NA	TRBJ1-2	TGTGCCAGCAGCTTCCGGGGTCCTTTTAACTATGGCTACACCTTC	CASSFRGPFNYGYTF
NA	TRBV28	TRBD1	TRBJ2-7	TGTGCCAGCAGTTTAGCGACGGGACAGAATACCTACGAGCAGTACTTC	CASSLATGQNTYEQYF
few	TRBV27	TRBD2	TRBJ2-1	TGTGCCAGCAGTTTGGGAGCGGGAGGGATACACAATGAGCAGTTCTTC	CASSLGAGGIHNEQFF
few	TRBV6-4	NA	TRBJ2-6	TGTGCCAGCAGTGACTCGACTGGGGCCAACGTCCTGACTTTC	CASSDSTGANVLTF
NA	TRBV5-1	TRBD2	TRBJ2-2	TGCGCCATCCACCGGGGGGAATCCGGGGAGCTGTTTTTT	CAIHRGESGELFF
medium-sized	TRBV28	NA	TRBJ2-7	TGTGCCAGCAGAGCAGGGAGCTACGAGCAGTACTTC	CASRAGSYEQYF
NA	TRBV6-2/TRBV6-3	TRBD2	TRBJ2-1	TGTGCCAGCAGCCCCATCGGGAGGGAAAACTACAATGAGCAGTTCTTC	CASSPIGRENYNEQFF
few	TRBV6-4	TRBD2	TRBJ2-3	TGTGCCAGCAGTGACGGAGCGGGAGCAGATACGCAGTATTTT	CASSDGAGADTQYF
NA	TRBV9	NA	TRBJ2-5	TGTGCCAGCAGCCCTGGCGGCAGGGGAGTAGAGACCCAGTACTTC	CASSPGGRGVETQYF
many	TRBV3-1	NA	TRBJ2-1	TGTGCCAGCAGCCAAGGGGGCGACACCTACAATGAGCAGTTCTTC	CASSQGGDTYNEQFF
NA	TRBV27	NA	TRBJ2-7	TGTGCCAGCAGTTCCCGGGCCGACTACGAGCAGTACTTC	CASSSRADYEQYF
NA	TRBV6-1	NA	TRBJ1-2	TGTGCCAGCAGTGACAGGGCCTATGGCTACACCTTC	CASSDRAYGYTF
few	TRBV28	NA	TRBJ2-1	TGTGCCAGCAGTTTAGGAGGGCAGCAGTTCTTC	CASSLGGQQFF
few	TRBV6-1	TRBD2	TRBJ2-1	TGTGCCAGCAGTGAGGGAGCGGGAGGTTATGAGCAGTTCTTC	CASSEGAGGYEQFF